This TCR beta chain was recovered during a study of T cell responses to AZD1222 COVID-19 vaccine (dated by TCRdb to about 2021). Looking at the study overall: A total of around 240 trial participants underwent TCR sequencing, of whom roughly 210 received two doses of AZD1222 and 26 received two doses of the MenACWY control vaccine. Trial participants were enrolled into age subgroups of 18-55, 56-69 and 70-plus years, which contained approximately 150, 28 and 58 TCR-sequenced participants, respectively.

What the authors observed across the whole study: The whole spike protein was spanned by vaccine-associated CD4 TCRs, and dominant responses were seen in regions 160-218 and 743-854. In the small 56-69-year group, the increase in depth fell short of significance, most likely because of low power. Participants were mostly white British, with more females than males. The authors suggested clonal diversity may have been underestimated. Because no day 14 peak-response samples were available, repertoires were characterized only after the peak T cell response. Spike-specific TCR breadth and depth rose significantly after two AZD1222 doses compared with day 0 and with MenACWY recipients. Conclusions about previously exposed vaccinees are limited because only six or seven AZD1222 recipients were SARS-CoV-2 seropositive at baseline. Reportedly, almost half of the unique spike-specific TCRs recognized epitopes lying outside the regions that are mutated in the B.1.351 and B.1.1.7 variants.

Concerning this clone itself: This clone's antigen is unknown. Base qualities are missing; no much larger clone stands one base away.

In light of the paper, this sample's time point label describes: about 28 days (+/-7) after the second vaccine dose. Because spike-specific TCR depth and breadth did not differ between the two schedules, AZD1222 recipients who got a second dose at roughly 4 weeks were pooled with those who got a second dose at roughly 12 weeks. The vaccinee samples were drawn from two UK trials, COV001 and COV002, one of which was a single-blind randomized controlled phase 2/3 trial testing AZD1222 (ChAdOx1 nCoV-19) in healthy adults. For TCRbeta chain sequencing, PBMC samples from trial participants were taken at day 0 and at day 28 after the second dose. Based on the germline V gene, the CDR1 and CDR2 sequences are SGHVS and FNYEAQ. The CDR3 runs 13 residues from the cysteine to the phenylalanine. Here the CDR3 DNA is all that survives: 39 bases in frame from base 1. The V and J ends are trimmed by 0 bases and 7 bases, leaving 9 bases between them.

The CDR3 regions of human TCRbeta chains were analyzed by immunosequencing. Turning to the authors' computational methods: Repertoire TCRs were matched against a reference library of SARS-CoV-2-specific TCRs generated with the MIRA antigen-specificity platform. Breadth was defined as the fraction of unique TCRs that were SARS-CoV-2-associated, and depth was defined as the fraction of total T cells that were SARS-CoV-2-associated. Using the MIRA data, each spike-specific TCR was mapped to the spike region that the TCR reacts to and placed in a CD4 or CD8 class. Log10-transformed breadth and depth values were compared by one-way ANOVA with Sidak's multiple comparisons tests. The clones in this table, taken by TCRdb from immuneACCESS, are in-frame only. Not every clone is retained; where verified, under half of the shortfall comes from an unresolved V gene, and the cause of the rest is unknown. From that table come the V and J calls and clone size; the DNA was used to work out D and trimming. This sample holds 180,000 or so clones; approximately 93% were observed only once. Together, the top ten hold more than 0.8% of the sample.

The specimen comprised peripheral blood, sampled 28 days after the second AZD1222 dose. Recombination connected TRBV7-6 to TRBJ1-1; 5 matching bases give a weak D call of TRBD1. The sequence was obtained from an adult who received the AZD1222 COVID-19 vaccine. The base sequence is TGTGCCAGCAGCTTAGCGGGGCAGTTTGAAGCTTTCTTT. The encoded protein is CASSLAGQFEAFF.